These 24 T cell receptor beta chains originate from one sample sequenced in a study of blood T cell repertoires in COVID-19. Assay used: immunoSEQ multiplex PCR; TCRdb lists only in-frame clones, some missing. The table shows approximately 43,000 clones, with about four fifths occurring only once. Sequenced: peripheral blood. These receptors all stem from a man aged 40-49 years with active or convalescent COVID-19.

The CDR3 sequence: CAISGDREQGTEAFF. In nucleotides, the CDR3 is TGTGCCATCAGTGGAGACAGGGAGCAGGGCACTGAAGCTTTCTTT. This chain connects TRBV10-3 to TRBJ1-1, with 7 positions matching TRBD1. This CDR3 has 15 amino acids. CDR1 and CDR2 from the germline V gene are ENHRY and SYGVKD. Trimming cost V 4 bases and J 4 bases; bases outside gene matches: 9.

The chain recombines TRBV7-2 with TRBJ2-2; maybe TRBD2 (5 bases). Looked up from germline, CDR1 is SGHTA and CDR2 is FQGNSA. With 5 bases removed from V and 0 bases from J, the gap between germline ends came to 10 bases. The CDR3 spans 15 residues. CDR3 residues: CASSPDFANTGELFF. The DNA for the CDR3 is TGTGCCAGCAGCCCGGACTTCGCGAACACCGGGGAGCTGTTTTTT.

V gene TRBV5-5 combines with J gene TRBJ2-7, with 7 positions matching TRBD2. The J segment lost 4 bases and the V segment lost 0 bases, leaving 4 bases of the junction unmatched. This CDR3 has 14 amino acids. CDR1 is SGHKS and CDR2 is YYEKEE in the germline V gene (reference sequence). The CDR3 DNA follows: TGTGCCAGCAGCTTGGGACTAGCAGAGTACGAGCAGTACTTC. This gives the protein CASSLGLAEYEQYF.

The rearrangement joins TRBV5-1 to TRBJ1-4; 9 nucleotides agree with TRBD1. This CDR3 region has 15 residues. Germline values: CDR1 SGHRS, CDR2 YFSETQ. V gave up 4 bases and J gave up 7 bases; unmatched junction bases: 8. The CDR3 spells CASSASGTGSEKLFF. The CDR3 nucleotides are TGCGCCAGCAGCGCCTCCGGGACAGGGAGTGAAAAACTGTTTTTT.

This clone showed up just once. CDR3 sequence: CASSFTDIREAFF. The CDR3 DNA reads as TGCGCCAGCAGCTTTACCGACATTCGAGAAGCTTTCTTT. V gene TRBV5-1 combines with J gene TRBJ1-1; D call uncertain. The ends were cut back, 2 bases at V and 8 bases at J, with 13 bases in the middle. The germline gives CDR1 SGHRS, CDR2 YFSETQ. The CDR3 has 13 amino acids.

This clone appeared once. This chain connects TRBV6-6 to TRBJ1-4; 7 bases are a match to TRBD1. The CDR3 contains 14 residues. V shed 5 bases, J shed 8 bases, and the junction held 8 bases outside the gene matches. Germline V lookup: CDR1 MNHNY, CDR2 SVGAGI (reference sequence). The CDR3 loop reads CASSLDRFGEKLFF. The CDR3 bases are TGTGCCAGCAGTCTGGACAGGTTTGGGGAAAAACTGTTTTTT.

The chain couples TRBV13 to TRBJ2-1; D is perhaps TRBD2 (6 bases). The length of the CDR3 is 13 residues. CDR1 and CDR2 (germline): PRHDT, FYEKMQ (reference sequence). V was trimmed by 4 bases and J by 6 bases, leaving 10 bases between them. CDR3 in amino acids: CASSSGEANEQFF. CDR3 coding DNA: TGTGCCAGCAGCTCCGGGGAGGCCAATGAGCAGTTCTTC.

V is TRBV9 and J is TRBJ1-2; perhaps TRBD1 as D (5 bases). CDR3 size: 14 residues. Trimming took 1 base from V and 4 from J, leaving 11 bases between them. Germline values: CDR1 SGDLS, CDR2 YYNGEE. The CDR3 loop is CASSVWGGGYGYTF. The CDR3 DNA reads TGTGCCAGCAGCGTATGGGGCGGCGGCTATGGCTACACCTTC.

This chain links TRBV4-2 with TRBJ2-1, with a possible D match to TRBD1 (5 bases). CDR3 length equals 13 residues. Looked up from germline, CDR1 is LGHNA and CDR2 is YNFKEQ. The germline V and J ends were trimmed by 1 base and 5 bases, with 6 bases remaining between them. The CDR3 region is CASSQVRDNEQFF. The CDR3 coding sequence is TGTGCCAGCAGCCAAGTCAGGGACAATGAGCAGTTCTTC.

J is TRBJ2-3 and V is TRBV5-6, with no clear D. This CDR3 is 14 amino acids long. Per germline, CDR1 SGHDT and CDR2 YYEEEE. The V end lost 3 bases, the J end lost 0 bases, and 8 bases lay between the germline ends. CDR3 nucleotides: TGTGCCAGCAGCTCCCTAGGAAGCACAGATACGCAGTATTTT. Protein: CASSSLGSTDTQYF.

V usage is TRBV28 and J usage is TRBJ2-7, with no clear D. This CDR3 has 12 amino acids. V was shortened by 3 bases and J by 4 bases, with 7 bases between the two germline ends. In germline, CDR1 is MDHEN, CDR2 SYDVKM. The CDR3 reads CASSFGRYEQYF. In DNA, the CDR3 is TGTGCCAGCAGTTTTGGTAGATACGAGCAGTACTTC.

The CDR3: CASSPRLAGGTNTDTQYF. Written as DNA, the CDR3 is TGTGCCAGCAGCCCCCGACTAGCGGGGGGAACTAACACAGATACGCAGTATTTT. This chain uses TRBV5-4 with TRBJ2-3, with 13 bases identical to TRBD2. Germline lookup yields CDR1 SGHNT and CDR2 YYREEE (reference sequence). J was trimmed by 2 bases and V by 4 bases; bases with no gene match: 10. CDR3 length: 18 residues.

The chain is built from TRBV7-2 and TRBJ1-4; 7 nucleotides agree with TRBD1. This CDR3 is 12 amino acids long. Unmatched junction bases numbered 2, after V lost 6 bases and J lost 7 bases. Germline V gene data show CDR1 as SGHTA and CDR2 as FQGNSA. This CDR3 is CASRRTGEKLFF. The CDR3 bases are TGTGCCAGCAGGCGGACAGGTGAAAAACTGTTTTTT.

This clone has just a few counts. This chain connects TRBV6-5 to TRBJ1-1; D gene unclear. V was clipped by 5 bases and J by 6 bases, with 19 bases between them. This CDR3 comprises 15 residues. Germline V gene sequence: CDR1 MNHEY, CDR2 SVGAGI. The CDR3 protein is CASSPPPGIRSEAFF. The CDR3 DNA sequence: TGTGCCAGCAGTCCTCCCCCGGGAATTCGGTCTGAAGCTTTCTTT.

This clone has a single count. J is TRBJ2-3 and V is TRBV29-1; TRBD1 aligns across 12 bases. This CDR3 contains 18 residues. Germline CDR1 and CDR2: SQVTM and ANQGSEA. The J segment lost 4 bases and the V segment lost 4 bases, leaving 15 bases of the junction unmatched. CDR3 nucleotide sequence: TGCAGCGTTGGGTCGTGGGACAGGGGGCCCGAGGTCCCAGATACGCAGTATTTT. Its protein is CSVGSWDRGPEVPDTQYF.

This clone was detected once. The rearrangement links TRBV19 to TRBJ1-1; TRBD1 agrees at 10 bases. Germline V lookup: CDR1 LNHDA, CDR2 SQIVND (reference sequence). J gave up 4 bases and V 6 bases, and 8 bases lay outside the gene matches. CDR3 length equals 15 residues. The CDR3 DNA reads as TGTGCCAGTAGCCCTGGTCGGGACAGGGGCACTGAAGCTTTCTTT. Its translation: CASSPGRDRGTEAFF.

The gene calls are TRBV18 and TRBJ1-1; D gene unclear. V was cut by 6 bases and J by 6 bases, with 11 bases left in between. The CDR3 sequence is 12 residues long. Germline V CDR1 and CDR2: KGHSH, LQKENI. CDR3 amino acids: CASSRTSAEAFF. CDR3 nucleotide sequence: TGTGCCAGCTCCCGCACGTCGGCTGAAGCTTTCTTT. Full variable domain (rest looked up from reference TRBV18 and TRBJ1-1): NAGVMQNPRHLVRRRGQEARLRCSPMKGHSHVYWYRQLPEEGLKFMVYLQKENIIDESGMPKERFSAEFPKEGPSILRIQQVVRGDSAAYFCASSRTSAEAFFGQGTRLTVV.

This clone was picked up one time. This chain links TRBV20-1 with TRBJ2-5, with D unresolved. This CDR3 is 13 amino acids long. Germline V gene sequence: CDR1 DFQATT, CDR2 SNEGSKA (reference sequence). Trimming stripped 3 bases from V and 4 bases from J, with 12 bases between. In DNA form, the CDR3 reads TGCAGTGCTAGTGGTTACGCGTCAGAGACCCAGTACTTC. As protein: CSASGYASETQYF.

The chain couples TRBV27 to TRBJ2-3, with 8 bases aligning to TRBD2. Per germline, CDR1 MNHEY and CDR2 SMNVEV (reference sequence). This CDR3 has 16 residues. Trimming at V came to 5 bases and at J to 7 bases, leaving 14 bases not matched to a gene. The CDR3 nucleotides read TGTGCCAGCAGTCCTACTAGCGGATGGGGGGCCTATACGCAGTATTTT. As protein: CASSPTSGWGAYTQYF.

The chain's CDR3 is CASSEATRAGDTQYF. CDR3 sequence (DNA): TGTGCCAGCAGTGAAGCCACCAGGGCTGGGGATACGCAGTATTTT. V and J are TRBV2 and TRBJ2-3; D is possibly TRBD1 (5 bases). This CDR3 contains 15 residues. V shed 0 bases and J shed 6 bases, with 13 bases lying between them. The germline CDR1 and CDR2 sequences are SNHLY and FYNNEI.

This clone has just one count. This chain connects TRBV6-6 to TRBJ1-1; D uncertain. The germline gives CDR1 MNHNY, CDR2 SVGAGI (reference sequence). CDR3 length: 15 amino acids. Trimming left V 0 bases short and J 6 bases short, with 14 bases between. The CDR3 DNA reads as TGTGCCAGCAGTTACTCGAATAGCGTGCCGGCTGAAGCTTTCTTT. This codes for CASSYSNSVPAEAFF.

V and J are TRBV7-2 and TRBJ2-1; a possible D gene is TRBD2 (6 bases). The CDR3 totals 17 residues. CDR1 is SGHTA and CDR2 is FQGNSA in the germline V gene. V dropped 5 bases and J dropped 7 bases, with 24 bases sitting between them. CDR3 DNA sequence: TGTGCCAGCAGCCCAGAGGCGGGGTGGGAATCGGGGAATGAGCAGTTCTTC. Residues: CASSPEAGWESGNEQFF.

The J gene is TRBJ1-5, the V gene TRBV19; D uncertain. The germline V and J ends were trimmed by 5 bases and 0 bases, with 11 bases remaining between them. This CDR3 region has 15 residues. Germline V gene data show CDR1 as LNHDA and CDR2 as SQIVND (reference sequence). The CDR3 spells CASSSRVSSNQPQHF. The CDR3 DNA reads as TGTGCCAGTAGTTCGCGGGTGTCTAGCAATCAGCCCCAGCATTTT.

The rearrangement links TRBV6-5 to TRBJ1-2; maybe TRBD1 (5 bases). V was pared by 0 bases and J by 4 bases, with 12 bases between. Germline V gives CDR1 MNHEY, CDR2 SVGAGI. The CDR3 runs to 15 residues. This CDR3 is CASSYSVREAYGYTF. DNA of the CDR3: TGTGCCAGCAGTTACTCCGTCAGGGAGGCCTATGGCTACACCTTC.